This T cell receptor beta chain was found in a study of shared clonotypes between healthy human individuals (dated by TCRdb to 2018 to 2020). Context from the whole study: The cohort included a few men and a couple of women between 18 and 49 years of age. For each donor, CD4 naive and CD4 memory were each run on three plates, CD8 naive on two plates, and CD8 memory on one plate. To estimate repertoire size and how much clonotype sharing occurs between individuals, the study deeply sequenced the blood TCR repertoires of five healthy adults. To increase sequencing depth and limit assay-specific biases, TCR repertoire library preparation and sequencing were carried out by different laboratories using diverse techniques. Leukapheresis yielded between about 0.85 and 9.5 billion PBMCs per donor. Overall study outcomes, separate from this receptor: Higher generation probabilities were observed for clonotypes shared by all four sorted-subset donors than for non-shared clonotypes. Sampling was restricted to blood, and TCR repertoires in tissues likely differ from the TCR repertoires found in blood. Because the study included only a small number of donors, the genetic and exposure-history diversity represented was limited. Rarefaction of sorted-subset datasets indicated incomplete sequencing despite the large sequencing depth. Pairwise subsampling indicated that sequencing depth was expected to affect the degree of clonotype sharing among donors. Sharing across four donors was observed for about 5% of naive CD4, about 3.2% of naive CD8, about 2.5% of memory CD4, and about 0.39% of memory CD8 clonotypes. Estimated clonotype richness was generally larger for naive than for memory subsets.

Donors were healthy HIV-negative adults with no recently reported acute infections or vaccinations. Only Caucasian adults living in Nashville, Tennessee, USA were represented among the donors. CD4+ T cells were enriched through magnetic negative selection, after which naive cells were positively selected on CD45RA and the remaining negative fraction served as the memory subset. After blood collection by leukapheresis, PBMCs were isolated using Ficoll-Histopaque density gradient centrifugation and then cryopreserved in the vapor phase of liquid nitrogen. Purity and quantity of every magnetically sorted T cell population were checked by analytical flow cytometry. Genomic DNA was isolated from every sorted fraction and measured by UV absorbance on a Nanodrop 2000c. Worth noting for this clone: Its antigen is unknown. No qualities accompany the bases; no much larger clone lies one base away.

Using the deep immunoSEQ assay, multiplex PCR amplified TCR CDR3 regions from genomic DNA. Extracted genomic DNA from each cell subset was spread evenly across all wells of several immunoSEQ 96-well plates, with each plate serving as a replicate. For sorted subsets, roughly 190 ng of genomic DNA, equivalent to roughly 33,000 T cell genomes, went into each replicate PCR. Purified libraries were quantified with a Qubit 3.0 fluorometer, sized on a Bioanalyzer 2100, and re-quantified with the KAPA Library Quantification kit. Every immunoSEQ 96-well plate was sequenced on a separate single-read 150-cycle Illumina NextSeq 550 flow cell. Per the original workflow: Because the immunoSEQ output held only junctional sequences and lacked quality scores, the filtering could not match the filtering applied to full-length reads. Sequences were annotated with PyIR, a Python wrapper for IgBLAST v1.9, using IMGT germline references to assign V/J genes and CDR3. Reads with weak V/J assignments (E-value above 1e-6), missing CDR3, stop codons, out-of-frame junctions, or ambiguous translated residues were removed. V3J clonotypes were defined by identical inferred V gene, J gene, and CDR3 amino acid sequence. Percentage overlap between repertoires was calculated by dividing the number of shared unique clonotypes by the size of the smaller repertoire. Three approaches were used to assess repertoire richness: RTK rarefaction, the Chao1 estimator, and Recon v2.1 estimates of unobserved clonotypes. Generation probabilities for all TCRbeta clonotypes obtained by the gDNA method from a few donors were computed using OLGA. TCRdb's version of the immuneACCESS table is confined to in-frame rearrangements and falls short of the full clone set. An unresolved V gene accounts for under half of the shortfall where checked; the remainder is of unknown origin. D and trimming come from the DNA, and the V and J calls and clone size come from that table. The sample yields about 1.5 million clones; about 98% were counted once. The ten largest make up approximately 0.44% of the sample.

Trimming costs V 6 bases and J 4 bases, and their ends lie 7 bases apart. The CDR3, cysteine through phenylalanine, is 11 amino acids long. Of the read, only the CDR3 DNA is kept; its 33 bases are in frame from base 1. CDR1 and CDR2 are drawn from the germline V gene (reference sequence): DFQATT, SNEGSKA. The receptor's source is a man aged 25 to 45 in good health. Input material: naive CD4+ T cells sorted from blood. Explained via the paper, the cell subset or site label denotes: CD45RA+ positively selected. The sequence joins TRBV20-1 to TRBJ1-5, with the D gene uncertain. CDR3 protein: CSARRNQPQHF. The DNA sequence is TGCAGTGCACGCAGAAATCAGCCCCAGCATTTT.